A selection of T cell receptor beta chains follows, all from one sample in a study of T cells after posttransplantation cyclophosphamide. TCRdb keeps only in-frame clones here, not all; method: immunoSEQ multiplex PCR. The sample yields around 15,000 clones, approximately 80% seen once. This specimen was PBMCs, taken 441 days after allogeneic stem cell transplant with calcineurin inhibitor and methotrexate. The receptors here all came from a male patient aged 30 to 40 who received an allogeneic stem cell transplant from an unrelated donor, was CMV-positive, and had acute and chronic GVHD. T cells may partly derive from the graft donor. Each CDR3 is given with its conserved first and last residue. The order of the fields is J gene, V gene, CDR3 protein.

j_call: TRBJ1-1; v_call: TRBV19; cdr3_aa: CASIGGNTEAFF
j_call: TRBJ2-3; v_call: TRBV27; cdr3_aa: CASSSAGTGGRNTQYF
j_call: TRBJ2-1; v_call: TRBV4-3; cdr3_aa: CASSLSGGAPDEQFF
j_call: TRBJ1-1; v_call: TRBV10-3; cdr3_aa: CAATRGNTEAFF
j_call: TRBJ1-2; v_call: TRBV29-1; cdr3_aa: CSVGTGNYGYTF
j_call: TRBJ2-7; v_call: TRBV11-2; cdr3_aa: CASRLSWEQYF
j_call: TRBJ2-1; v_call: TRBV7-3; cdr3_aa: CASRAGAGNEQFF
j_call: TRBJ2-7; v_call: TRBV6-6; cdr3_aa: CASSSTRTGGYEQYF
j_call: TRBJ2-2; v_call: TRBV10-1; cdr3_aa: CASSPGLAGRWSGELFF
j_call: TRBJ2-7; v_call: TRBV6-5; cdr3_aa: CASSYSTIGYEQYF
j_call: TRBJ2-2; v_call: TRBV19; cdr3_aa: CASSIGGDGELFF
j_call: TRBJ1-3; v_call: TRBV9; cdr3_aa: CASSGGTGMTGNTIYF
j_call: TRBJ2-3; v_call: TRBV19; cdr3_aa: CASSIPPGSGGNDTQYF
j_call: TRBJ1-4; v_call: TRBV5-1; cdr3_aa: CASSAGRANEKLFF
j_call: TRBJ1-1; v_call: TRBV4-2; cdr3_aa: CASSHFQGGDTEAFF
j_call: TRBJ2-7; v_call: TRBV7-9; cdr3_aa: CASSTPKTDRGSGTYEQYF
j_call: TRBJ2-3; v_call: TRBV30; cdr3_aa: CAWSPQVDTDTQYF
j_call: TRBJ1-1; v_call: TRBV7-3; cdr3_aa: CASSFLGQGNTEAFF
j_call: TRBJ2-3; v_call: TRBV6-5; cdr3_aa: CASSYSRQDYTDTQYF
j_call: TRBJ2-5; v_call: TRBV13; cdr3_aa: CASSLGGLEATQYF
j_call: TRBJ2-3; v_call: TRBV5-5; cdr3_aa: CASSRGVARSTDTQYF